This T cell receptor beta chain was sequenced in a study of shared clonotypes between healthy human individuals (TCRdb year 2020). Describing the broader study: The cohort included three men and two women between 18 and 49 years of age. The study deeply sequenced blood TCR repertoires of about 5 healthy adults to estimate repertoire size and the extent of clonotype sharing between individuals. Libraries were prepared and TCR repertoires were sequenced by different laboratories using diverse techniques, in order to increase sequencing depth and limit assay-specific biases. Leukapheresis yielded between about 0.85 and 10 billion PBMCs per donor. Per donor, three plates each were used for CD4 naive and CD4 memory, two for CD8 naive, and one for CD8 memory. On the study overall, not on this receptor specifically: Clonotypes shared by all four sorted-subset donors showed higher generation probabilities than non-shared clonotypes. Because the study included only a small number of donors, the genetic and exposure-history diversity represented was limited. Pairwise subsampling indicated that sequencing depth was expected to affect the degree of clonotype sharing among donors. When a handful of donors were compared, the shared fraction of clonotypes was 5% to 6.5% for naive CD4, around 3.6% for naive CD8, 2% to 2.5% for memory CD4, and roughly 0.43% for memory CD8. Naive subsets generally had larger estimated clonotype richness than memory subsets. Rarefaction of sorted-subset datasets indicated incomplete sequencing despite the large sequencing depth. Sampling was restricted to blood, and TCR repertoires in tissue are likely to differ from TCR repertoires in blood.

From a lookup of the germline V gene, CDR1 and CDR2 are MDHEN and SYDVKM. The V end gives up 8 bases and the J end 2 bases, leaving 10 bases in the junction not matched to a gene. The CDR3 runs 15 residues from the cysteine to the phenylalanine. CDR3 DNA only is kept here, 45 bases in frame from base 1. The donors were healthy, HIV-negative adults who had no recently reported acute infections or vaccinations. Only Caucasian adults living in Nashville, Tennessee, USA were represented among the donors. CD4+ T cells were enriched through magnetic negative selection, after which naive cells were positively selected on CD45RA and the remaining negative fraction served as the memory subset. Blood was collected by leukapheresis, and PBMCs were isolated by Ficoll-Histopaque density gradient centrifugation and then cryopreserved in liquid nitrogen vapor phase. Purity and quantity of every magnetically sorted T cell population were checked by analytical flow cytometry. Each sorted fraction had its genomic DNA isolated and then quantified by UV absorbance on a Nanodrop 2000c.

Worth noting for this clone: What antigen it recognizes has not been identified. Base quality data are lacking; no much larger clone is found one base away.

TCR CDR3 regions were amplified from genomic DNA by multiplex PCR using the deep immunoSEQ assay. Extracted genomic DNA from each cell subset was distributed evenly across all wells of several immunoSEQ 96-well plates, and each plate was treated as a replicate. For sorted subsets, 200 to 250 ng of genomic DNA, equivalent to 25,000 to 35,000 T cell genomes, went into each replicate PCR. Purified libraries were quantified with a Qubit 3.0 fluorometer, sized on a Bioanalyzer 2100, and re-quantified with the KAPA Library Quantification kit. Every immunoSEQ 96-well plate was sequenced on a separate single-read 150-cycle Illumina NextSeq 550 flow cell. The published analysis was carried out like this. Because the immunoSEQ output held only junctional sequences and lacked quality scores, the filtering could not match the filtering applied to full-length reads. To assign V/J genes and CDR3, sequences were annotated against IMGT germline references using PyIR, a Python wrapper for IgBLAST v1.9. Reads with weak V/J assignments (E-value above 1e-6), missing CDR3, stop codons, out-of-frame junctions, or ambiguous translated residues were removed. V3J clonotypes were defined as sequences sharing the same inferred V gene, J gene, and CDR3 amino acid sequence. Percentage overlap between repertoires was calculated by dividing the number of shared unique clonotypes by the size of the smaller repertoire. Richness of each repertoire was evaluated using RTK rarefaction, the Chao1 estimator, and Recon v2.1 estimates of unobserved clonotypes. OLGA was used to compute generation probabilities for all TCRbeta clonotypes that the gDNA method yielded from a few donors. TCRdb carries this immuneACCESS record with in-frame sequences only. Its versions omit some clonotypes, under half of them owing to an unresolved V gene in the studies checked, with the rest unexplained. The V and J calls and clone size are taken from that table; D and trimming were inferred from the DNA. The sample yields some 680,000 clones; about 80% were counted once. The ten largest clones take up 1.5% to 2% of the sample.

The chain is encoded by TRBV28 joined to TRBJ2-5; 8 bases in the middle match TRBD2. Sequences were obtained from memory CD4+ T cells sorted from blood. The sample's cell subset or site, from its label and the paper: CD45RA-negative fraction. The receptor was isolated from a woman under 40 in good health. The CDR3 region: CASGRGGAGQETQYF. The DNA reads TGTGCCAGCGGTCGGGGGGGCGCGGGTCAAGAGACCCAGTACTTC.